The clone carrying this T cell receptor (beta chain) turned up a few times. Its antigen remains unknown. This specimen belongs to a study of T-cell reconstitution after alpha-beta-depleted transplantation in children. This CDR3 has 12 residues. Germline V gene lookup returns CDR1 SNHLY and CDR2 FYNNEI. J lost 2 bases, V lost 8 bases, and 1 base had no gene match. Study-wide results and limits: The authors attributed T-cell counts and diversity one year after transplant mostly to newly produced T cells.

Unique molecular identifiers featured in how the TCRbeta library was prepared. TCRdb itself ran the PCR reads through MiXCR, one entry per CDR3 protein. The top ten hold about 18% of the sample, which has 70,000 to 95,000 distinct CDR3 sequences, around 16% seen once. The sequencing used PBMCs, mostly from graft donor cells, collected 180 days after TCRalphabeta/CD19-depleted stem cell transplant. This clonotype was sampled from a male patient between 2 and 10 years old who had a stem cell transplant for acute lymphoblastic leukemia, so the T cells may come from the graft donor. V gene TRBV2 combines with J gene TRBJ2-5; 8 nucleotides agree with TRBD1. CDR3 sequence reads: CASRTGQETQYF. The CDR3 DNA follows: TGTGCCAGCCGGACAGGGCAAGAGACCCAGTACTTC. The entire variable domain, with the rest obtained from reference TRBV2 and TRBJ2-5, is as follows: EPEVTQTPSHQVTQMGQEVILRCVPISNHLYFYWYRQILGQKVEFLVSFYNNEISEKSEIFDDQFSVERPDGSNFTLKIRSTKLEDSAMYFCASRTGQETQYFGPGTRLLVL.